Shown below are 19 T cell receptor beta chains from a single sample sequenced in a study of OX40 agonist ivuxolimab in advanced cancers. Libraries were prepared by immunoSEQ multiplex PCR; TCRdb keeps only in-frame clonotypes and omits some of them. The sample includes approximately 62,000 clones, roughly nine tenths of them seen just once. This material consisted of CD4+ or CD8+ T cells sorted from blood, taken in a trial of the OX40 agonist ivuxolimab. These receptors all stem from an adult with an advanced solid tumor such as melanoma, head and neck, liver or kidney cancer.

The chain uses TRBV10-2 and TRBJ2-3, with D possibly called TRBD1 or TRBD2 (5 bases each). There are 14 residues in the CDR3. V was pared by 4 bases and J by 0 bases, with 8 bases between. CDR1 is WSHSY and CDR2 is SAAADI in the germline V gene. The CDR3 DNA is TGCGCCAGCAGTGGGGGGTATAGCACAGATACGCAGTATTTT. Its translation: CASSGGYSTDTQYF.

V is TRBV11-2 and J is TRBJ1-2; the match to TRBD1 covers 7 bases. V dropped 5 bases and J dropped 3; count of bases not matched to a gene: 3. CDR3 length: 13 amino acids. Germline V gene data show CDR1 as SGHAT and CDR2 as FQNNGV. The CDR3, as DNA: TGTGCCAGCAGCGAGGACAGGTACTATGGCTACACCTTC. The encoded protein is CASSEDRYYGYTF.

The chain carries TRBV11-1 and TRBJ2-3; TRBD1 matches at 7 bases. Germline V gives CDR1 SGHAT, CDR2 FQDESV (reference sequence). J was trimmed by 2 bases and V by 2 bases; bases with no gene match: 7. The CDR3 loop spans 16 amino acids. In nucleotides, the CDR3 is TGTGCCAGCAGCTTACTCAGGGGACAGACCACAGATACGCAGTATTTT. Its translation is CASSLLRGQTTDTQYF. The full variable domain, in which reference TRBV11-1 and TRBJ2-3 provide the parts outside the CDR3, is EAEVAQSPRYKITEKSQAVAFWCDPISGHATLYWYRQILGQGPELLVQFQDESVVDDSQLPKDRFSAERLKGVDSTLKIQPAELGDSAMYLCASSLLRGQTTDTQYFGPGTRLTVL.

J is TRBJ2-1 and V is TRBV5-6, with D perhaps matching TRBD2 (6 bases). Germline CDR1 is SGHDT and CDR2 is YYEEEE. The CDR3 consists of 17 residues. The ends were cut back, 0 bases at V and 2 bases at J, with 15 bases in the middle. The CDR3 DNA is TGTGCCAGCAGCTTGGCTCGCGCGGGACTTACCTACAATGAGCAGTTCTTC. The encoded protein is CASSLARAGLTYNEQFF. The complete variable domain, with remaining parts taken from reference TRBV5-6 and TRBJ2-1, reads DAGVTQSPTHLIKTRGQQVTLRCSPKSGHDTVSWYQQALGQGPQFIFQYYEEEERQRGNFPDRFSGHQFPNYSSELNVNALLLGDSALYLCASSLARAGLTYNEQFFGPGTRLTVL.

The chain carries TRBV5-6 and TRBJ2-1; D may correspond to TRBD1 or TRBD2 (5 bases each). There are 13 residues in the CDR3. Trimming cost V 4 bases and J 5 bases, with 10 bases left between them. The V gene's germline CDR1 is SGHDT and CDR2 YYEEEE. The DNA of the CDR3 is TGTGCCAGCAGCCCCGGGGACCACAATGAGCAGTTCTTC. Translating gives CASSPGDHNEQFF. The full variable domain, in which reference TRBV5-6 and TRBJ2-1 provide the parts outside the CDR3, is DAGVTQSPTHLIKTRGQQVTLRCSPKSGHDTVSWYQQALGQGPQFIFQYYEEEERQRGNFPDRFSGHQFPNYSSELNVNALLLGDSALYLCASSPGDHNEQFFGPGTRLTVL.

V gene TRBV12-5 combines with J gene TRBJ2-1; D not resolved. In germline, CDR1 is LGHNT, CDR2 FRNRAP. The CDR3 totals 11 residues. With 0 bases removed from V and 8 bases from J, the gap between germline ends came to 2 bases. The CDR3 reads CASGLVHEQFF. CDR3 DNA: TGTGCTAGTGGTTTGGTACATGAGCAGTTCTTC. The full variable domain, its missing parts supplied by reference TRBV12-5 and TRBJ2-1, is DARVTQTPRHKVTEMGQEVTMRCQPILGHNTVFWYRQTMMQGLELLAYFRNRAPLDDSGMPKDRFSAEMPDATLATLKIQPSEPRDSAVYFCASGLVHEQFFGPGTRLTVL.

The J gene is TRBJ2-2, the V gene TRBV27, with 7 bases matching TRBD2. Germline CDR1 reads MNHEY; CDR2 reads SMNVEV (reference sequence). V shed 4 bases, J shed 3 bases, and the junction held 5 bases outside the gene matches. The CDR3 is 15 amino acids. The CDR3 sequence: CASSSREAHTGELFF. The CDR3 DNA sequence: TGTGCCAGCAGTTCTCGGGAGGCACACACCGGGGAGCTGTTTTTT.

The chain has TRBV4-1 and TRBJ1-1; 10 bases line up with TRBD1. In germline, CDR1 is MGHRA, CDR2 YSYEKL. The CDR3 extends over 15 amino acids. V was pared by 2 bases and J by 5 bases, with 5 bases of the junction left unmatched. CDR3 region: CASSQSGTGETEAFF. The CDR3 coding sequence is TGCGCCAGCAGCCAATCGGGGACAGGGGAAACTGAAGCTTTCTTT.

The CDR3 reads CASSDGVSLYEQYF. The CDR3 nucleotides are TGTGCCAGCAGTGATGGGGTCAGCTTATACGAGCAGTACTTC. This rearrangement joins TRBV2 to TRBJ2-7, with no clear D. The length of the CDR3 is 14 residues. Trimming shortened V by 3 bases and J by 4 bases, and 13 bases separated the two germline ends. Germline lookup yields CDR1 SNHLY and CDR2 FYNNEI.

The rearrangement uses TRBV9 and TRBJ2-3, with 8 bases aligning to TRBD2. Germline V gene sequence: CDR1 SGDLS, CDR2 YYNGEE. The CDR3 loop spans 15 amino acids. J gave up 6 bases and V 1 base, and 7 bases lay outside the gene matches. Here the CDR3 reads CASSVRGRPADTQYF. The CDR3 DNA reads as TGTGCCAGCAGCGTACGCGGGAGGCCGGCGGATACGCAGTATTTT.

This chain links TRBV10-3 with TRBJ2-3; D is possibly TRBD1 (6 bases). Trimming shortened V by 7 bases and J by 2 bases, and 16 bases separated the two germline ends. Germline V lookup: CDR1 ENHRY, CDR2 SYGVKD. This CDR3 contains 15 residues. CDR3 sequence reads: CAINDGDKSTDTQYF. In nucleotides, the CDR3 is TGTGCCATCAACGATGGGGACAAATCCACAGATACGCAGTATTTT.

The chain couples TRBV27 to TRBJ2-7; either TRBD1 or TRBD2 may fit D (5 bases each). This CDR3 comprises 15 residues. Germline CDR1 reads MNHEY; CDR2 reads SMNVEV (reference sequence). V gave up 0 bases and J gave up 3 bases, with 12 bases separating them. CDR3 in amino acids: CASSLSLGPNYEQYV. CDR3 nucleotides: TGTGCCAGCAGTTTATCCCTGGGACCGAACTACGAGCAGTACGTC.

Only a few counts were recorded for this clone. The rearrangement joins TRBV2 to TRBJ2-7; no definite D call. V lost 3 bases, J lost 4 bases, and 4 bases lay in between. This CDR3 spans 11 amino acids. CDR1 is SNHLY and CDR2 is FYNNEI in the germline V gene. The CDR3 is CASSDSYEQYF. Written as DNA, the CDR3 is TGTGCCAGCAGTGACTCTTACGAGCAGTACTTC.

The gene calls are TRBV28 and TRBJ2-2; tentatively, D is TRBD2 (6 bases). This CDR3 is 12 amino acids long. Germline CDR1 reads MDHEN; CDR2 reads SYDVKM. V was clipped by 5 bases and J by 7 bases, with 8 bases between them. The CDR3 DNA reads TGTGCCAGCAGTCAGGGAGGCGGGGAGCTGTTTTTT. Its protein is CASSQGGGELFF.

With regard to this clone: One end of the junction does not line up with germline, which may come from a read error. The V call is TRBV11-2, the J call TRBJ1-4, with 10 bases matching TRBD1. Germline CDR1 SGHAT, CDR2 FQNNGV. This CDR3 comprises 16 residues. The DNA of the CDR3 is TGTGCCAGAAGCTTATCCTCGGGACAGGGGCATGAAAAACTGTTTTTT. Its translation: CARSLSSGQGHEKLFF.

This clone came up once. The chain has TRBV9 and TRBJ2-5, with D possibly being TRBD1 or TRBD2 (6 bases each). The CDR3 spans 15 residues. Germline CDR1 is SGDLS and CDR2 is YYNGEE. Trimming cost V 0 bases and J 5 bases, with 14 bases left between them. CDR3 region: CASSVGGGGRETQYF. As DNA, the CDR3 is TGTGCCAGCAGCGTAGGAGGAGGGGGGCGGGAGACCCAGTACTTC. Drawing the rest from reference TRBV9 and TRBJ2-5, the complete variable domain is DSGVTQTPKHLITATGQRVTLRCSPRSGDLSVYWYQQSLDQGLQFLIQYYNGEERAKGNILERFSAQQFPDLHSELNLSSLELGDSALYFCASSVGGGGRETQYFGPGTRLLVL.

This chain uses TRBV5-5 with TRBJ1-5; 9 positions agree with TRBD1. V shed 1 base, J shed 6 bases, and the junction held 2 bases outside the gene matches. The CDR3 consists of 14 residues. Germline assignment: CDR1 SGHKS and CDR2 YYEKEE (reference sequence). The CDR3 loop reads CASSLYRGLQPQHF. The CDR3 coding sequence is TGTGCCAGCAGCTTGTACAGGGGGCTTCAGCCCCAGCATTTT.

J is TRBJ2-5 and V is TRBV5-5, with D perhaps being TRBD1 or TRBD2 (6 bases each). Germline-derived CDR1 and CDR2 are SGHKS and YYEKEE (reference sequence). The V gene lost 5 bases and the J gene lost 4 bases, with 15 bases spanning the gap. This CDR3 has 14 residues. The CDR3 nucleotides read TGTGCCAGCAGTCTACTAGGGGGGAGAGAGACCCAGTACTTC. As protein: CASSLLGGRETQYF.

The chain couples TRBV6-6 to TRBJ1-1; D not certain. Germline CDR1 reads MNHNY; CDR2 reads SVGAGI (reference sequence). CDR3 length equals 13 residues. The V and J ends lost 4 bases and 3 bases respectively, with 9 bases between them. The CDR3 is CASSFLGDTEAFF. CDR3 DNA: TGTGCCAGCAGTTTCCTGGGTGACACTGAAGCTTTCTTT.